These T cell receptor beta chains were read from a single sample in a study of T-cell reconstitution after alpha-beta-depleted transplantation in children. Each CDR3 protein is one row after TCRdb ran MiXCR on the PCR reads. The sample lists 250,000 to 300,000 distinct CDR3 sequences, roughly 7.8% occurring once. Sequenced here: peripheral blood, sampled 360 days after TCRalphabeta/CD19-depleted stem cell transplant. Receptors were obtained from a female patient aged 2-9 years who had a stem cell transplant for Fanconi anemia, so the T cells may come from the graft donor. Each CDR3 is given with its conserved first and last residue. The order of the fields is V gene, D gene, J gene, clone size, CDR3 DNA, CDR3 protein. D genes are given only for firm matches. The listing skips clone size in some rows; elsewhere it reads once, few, many or a size class.

V gene: TRBV27; D gene: .; J gene: TRBJ1-1; clone size: many; CDR3 DNA: TGTGCCAGCAGTTTAAGGTCAGGACTAAACACTGAAGCTTTCTTT; CDR3 protein: CASSLRSGLNTEAFF
V gene: TRBV20-1; D gene: .; J gene: TRBJ2-4; clone size: few; CDR3 DNA: TGCAGTGCTAGAATTTGGACAGTAAATCTAGCCAAAAACATTCAGTACTTC; CDR3 protein: CSARIWTVNLAKNIQYF
V gene: TRBV5-1; D gene: .; J gene: TRBJ2-7; clone size: many; CDR3 DNA: TGCGCCAGCAGCTTGGCCGGCGTAGGGGGTTACGAGCAGTACTTC; CDR3 protein: CASSLAGVGGYEQYF
V gene: TRBV4-2; D gene: .; J gene: TRBJ1-1; clone size: many; CDR3 DNA: TGTGCCAGCAGCCAAGAGTTCGGTTACACTGAAGCTTTCTTT; CDR3 protein: CASSQEFGYTEAFF
V gene: TRBV28; D gene: .; J gene: TRBJ2-5; clone size: many; CDR3 DNA: TGTGCCAGCAGTTTACCACAGGGAATTAGGCTGACCCAGTACTTC; CDR3 protein: CASSLPQGIRLTQYF
V gene: TRBV5-1; D gene: TRBD2; J gene: TRBJ2-3; clone size: many; CDR3 DNA: TGCGCCAGCAGTAGCGGGGGGGCCCACGGTACGCAGTATTTT; CDR3 protein: CASSSGGAHGTQYF
V gene: TRBV7-9; D gene: .; J gene: TRBJ1-4; clone size: many; CDR3 DNA: TGTGCCAGCAGCTTTAGGGGGATCGAGGAAAAACTGTTTTTT; CDR3 protein: CASSFRGIEEKLFF
V gene: TRBV7-6; D gene: .; J gene: TRBJ2-2; clone size: .; CDR3 DNA: TGTGCCAGCAGCTTAGCGGCAGGGATGAACACCGGGGAGCTGTTTTTT; CDR3 protein: CASSLAAGMNTGELFF
V gene: TRBV25-1; D gene: TRBD1; J gene: TRBJ2-1; clone size: few; CDR3 DNA: TGTGCCAGCAGTGAACCGCAGACAGGGGACAATGAGCAGTTCTTC; CDR3 protein: CASSEPQTGDNEQFF
V gene: TRBV12-3/TRBV12-4; D gene: .; J gene: TRBJ2-6; clone size: many; CDR3 DNA: TGTGCCAGCCGCCTTATTGGACGGGGCATACCCTACTCTGGGGCCAACGTCCTGACTTTC; CDR3 protein: CASRLIGRGIPYSGANVLTF
V gene: TRBV18; D gene: TRBD2; J gene: TRBJ2-3; clone size: .; CDR3 DNA: TGTGCCAGCTCACGAACTAGCGGAGGGGATACGCAGTATTTT; CDR3 protein: CASSRTSGGDTQYF
V gene: TRBV7-9; D gene: TRBD2; J gene: TRBJ2-7; clone size: .; CDR3 DNA: TGTGCCAGCAGCCCCCAATTAGCGGGAGGATTTTACGAGCAGTACTTC; CDR3 protein: CASSPQLAGGFYEQYF
V gene: TRBV20-1; D gene: .; J gene: TRBJ2-1; clone size: many; CDR3 DNA: TGCAGTGCTAGAGATTCCACGGGGCGGTGGTACAATGAGCAGTTCTTC; CDR3 protein: CSARDSTGRWYNEQFF
V gene: TRBV12-3/TRBV12-4; D gene: TRBD1; J gene: TRBJ2-2; clone size: many; CDR3 DNA: TGTGCCAGCAGTTCACAGGGGGCGCTTACCGGGGAGCTGTTTTTT; CDR3 protein: CASSSQGALTGELFF
V gene: TRBV7-2; D gene: .; J gene: TRBJ1-4; clone size: .; CDR3 DNA: TGTGCCAGCAGCTTAGGGGGAGTAGCTAATGAAAAACTGTTTTTT; CDR3 protein: CASSLGGVANEKLFF
V gene: TRBV28; D gene: .; J gene: TRBJ2-7; clone size: few; CDR3 DNA: TGTGCCAGCAGTTTATCGCCCCGTGGTGACTACGAGCAGTACTTC; CDR3 protein: CASSLSPRGDYEQYF
V gene: TRBV4-2; D gene: .; J gene: TRBJ2-3; clone size: many; CDR3 DNA: TGTGCCAGCAGCCAAGACCAGAGGAATAGGGTACTGTTCTCAGATACGCAGTATTTT; CDR3 protein: CASSQDQRNRVLFSDTQYF
V gene: TRBV7-7; D gene: .; J gene: TRBJ1-1; clone size: many; CDR3 DNA: TGTGCTAGCAGCTTCGATCGAGGGACTGAAGCTTTCTTT; CDR3 protein: CASSFDRGTEAFF
V gene: TRBV27; D gene: .; J gene: TRBJ1-5; clone size: few; CDR3 DNA: TGTGCCAGCACCTGGACAGAGCATAGCAATCAGCCCCAGCATTTT; CDR3 protein: CASTWTEHSNQPQHF
V gene: TRBV28; D gene: .; J gene: TRBJ1-5; clone size: many; CDR3 DNA: TGTGCCAGCAGGGCCTGGGGGCGCAATCAGCCCCAGCATTTT; CDR3 protein: CASRAWGRNQPQHF
V gene: TRBV7-2; D gene: TRBD1; J gene: TRBJ2-3; clone size: many; CDR3 DNA: TGTGCCAGCAGCGCGGACAGGGCCCTAACAGATACGCAGTATTTT; CDR3 protein: CASSADRALTDTQYF
V gene: TRBV4-1; D gene: TRBD1; J gene: TRBJ2-1; clone size: few; CDR3 DNA: TGCGCCAGCAGCCAAGTCGGACAGGGTAAGAACAATGAGCAGTTCTTC; CDR3 protein: CASSQVGQGKNNEQFF
V gene: TRBV10-2; D gene: .; J gene: TRBJ1-2; clone size: few; CDR3 DNA: TGCGCCACCCGACAGGCCCTCCCAAATGGCTACACCTTC; CDR3 protein: CATRQALPNGYTF
V gene: TRBV5-1; D gene: .; J gene: TRBJ1-1; clone size: .; CDR3 DNA: TGCGCCAGCACCGGGGGGCGAACTGAAGCTTTCTTT; CDR3 protein: CASTGGRTEAFF
V gene: TRBV20-1; D gene: .; J gene: TRBJ2-3; clone size: many; CDR3 DNA: TGCAGTGCTACGTCGGGACCCAGCACAGATACGCAGTATTTT; CDR3 protein: CSATSGPSTDTQYF
V gene: TRBV10-3; D gene: .; J gene: TRBJ2-7; clone size: many; CDR3 DNA: TGTGCCATCAGTGTATCGCCTAGTCGCTCCTACGAGCAGTACTTC; CDR3 protein: CAISVSPSRSYEQYF
V gene: TRBV20-1; D gene: .; J gene: TRBJ2-4; clone size: many; CDR3 DNA: TGCAGTGCTAGCACAGGGCTCAGGTTAGCCAAAAACATTCAGTACTTC; CDR3 protein: CSASTGLRLAKNIQYF
V gene: TRBV2; D gene: TRBD1; J gene: TRBJ2-5; clone size: many; CDR3 DNA: TGTGCCAGCTGGACGGACAGGCAAGAGACCCAGTACTTC; CDR3 protein: CASWTDRQETQYF
V gene: TRBV27; D gene: .; J gene: TRBJ1-5; clone size: many; CDR3 DNA: TGTGCCAGCAGTGGTATCCCCCCAGGGGAAGGGGATCAGCCCCAGCATTTT; CDR3 protein: CASSGIPPGEGDQPQHF
V gene: TRBV20-1; D gene: .; J gene: TRBJ2-1; clone size: .; CDR3 DNA: TGCAGTGCTAGAGAGATCGGGAATGAGCAGTTCTTC; CDR3 protein: CSAREIGNEQFF
V gene: TRBV6-2/TRBV6-3; D gene: .; J gene: TRBJ2-5; clone size: few; CDR3 DNA: TGTGCCAGCAGTTACCCCCGGGGCTTGGGCGGCGATAAGAGACCCCAGTACTTC; CDR3 protein: CASSYPRGLGGDKRPQYF
V gene: TRBV4-1; D gene: TRBD1; J gene: TRBJ2-5; clone size: many; CDR3 DNA: TGCGCCAGCAGCCAAGGGACAGGGGAGGAGACCCAGTACTTC; CDR3 protein: CASSQGTGEETQYF
V gene: TRBV3-1; D gene: .; J gene: TRBJ2-7; clone size: many; CDR3 DNA: TGTGCCAGCAGCCAAGATCATAAGTCCCACGAGCAGTACTTC; CDR3 protein: CASSQDHKSHEQYF
V gene: TRBV15; D gene: .; J gene: TRBJ2-5; clone size: few; CDR3 DNA: TGTGCCACCAGCAAGGGACAAGAGACCCAGTACTTC; CDR3 protein: CATSKGQETQYF
V gene: TRBV18; D gene: .; J gene: TRBJ2-5; clone size: few; CDR3 DNA: TGTGCCAGCTCACCACGCGTATTGAGGGTCCAAGAGACCCAGTACTTC; CDR3 protein: CASSPRVLRVQETQYF
V gene: TRBV12-3/TRBV12-4; D gene: .; J gene: TRBJ2-2; clone size: many; CDR3 DNA: TGTGCCAGCAGTTTGGGCGACCCTGCGGAGCTGTTTTTT; CDR3 protein: CASSLGDPAELFF
V gene: TRBV11-2; D gene: .; J gene: TRBJ2-5; clone size: many; CDR3 DNA: TGTGCCAGCAGCTTAACCTATCGGGTAGAGACCCAGTACTTC; CDR3 protein: CASSLTYRVETQYF
V gene: TRBV24-1; D gene: TRBD2; J gene: TRBJ2-5; clone size: few; CDR3 DNA: TGTGCCACCGCCGGGGGGGAGACCCAGTACTTC; CDR3 protein: CATAGGETQYF
V gene: TRBV20-1; D gene: TRBD2; J gene: TRBJ2-7; clone size: .; CDR3 DNA: TGCAGTGCTAGAGGGACTAGCGGGAAGGGGGGGCCTTACGAGCAGTACTTC; CDR3 protein: CSARGTSGKGGPYEQYF
V gene: TRBV11-2; D gene: .; J gene: TRBJ2-3; clone size: .; CDR3 DNA: TGTGCCAGCAGCTTAACCCCGGGTCGCACAGGTACGCAGTATTTT; CDR3 protein: CASSLTPGRTGTQYF
V gene: TRBV4-3; D gene: .; J gene: TRBJ1-6; clone size: many; CDR3 DNA: TGCGCCAGCAGCCAAGACGCGGCAGGCTCACCCCTCCACTTT; CDR3 protein: CASSQDAAGSPLHF